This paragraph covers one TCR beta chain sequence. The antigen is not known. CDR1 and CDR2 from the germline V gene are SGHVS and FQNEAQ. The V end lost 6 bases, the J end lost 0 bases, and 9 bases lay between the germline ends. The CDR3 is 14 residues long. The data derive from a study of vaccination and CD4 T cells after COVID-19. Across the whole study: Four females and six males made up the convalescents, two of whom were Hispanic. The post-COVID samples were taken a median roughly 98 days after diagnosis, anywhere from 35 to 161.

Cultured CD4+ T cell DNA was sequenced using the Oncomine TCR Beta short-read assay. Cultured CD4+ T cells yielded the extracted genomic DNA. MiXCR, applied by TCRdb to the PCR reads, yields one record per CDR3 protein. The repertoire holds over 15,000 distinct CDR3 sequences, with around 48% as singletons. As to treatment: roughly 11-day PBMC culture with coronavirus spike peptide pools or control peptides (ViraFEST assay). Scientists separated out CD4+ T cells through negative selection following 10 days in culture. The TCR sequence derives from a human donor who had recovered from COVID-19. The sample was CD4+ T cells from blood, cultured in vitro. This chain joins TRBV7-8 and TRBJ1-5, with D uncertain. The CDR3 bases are TGTGCCAGCAGGGGCAGAGATAGCAATCAGCCCCAGCATTTT. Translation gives CASRGRDSNQPQHF.